This T cell receptor (beta chain) was retrieved from a study of cytomegalovirus exposure and HLA in healthy donors. 13 Jbeta primers and 60 Vbeta primers were used for the PCR. Clones were read by immunoSEQ multiplex PCR, and TCRdb kept only the in-frame ones, dropping some. Here the sample spans roughly 150,000 clones, about 70% being singletons. Looked up from germline, CDR1 is MNHEY and CDR2 is SMNVEV (reference sequence). The CDR3 is made up of 16 amino acids. V lost 2 bases and J 3 bases, leaving 14 bases between the germline ends. The sequence was obtained from a man in his thirties or forties in good health and CMV-seropositive. Sequencing used PBMCs. This chain uses TRBV27 with TRBJ2-1, with D perhaps matching TRBD2 (6 bases). CDR3 loop: CASSLDGGIRYNEQFF. DNA for the CDR3: TGTGCCAGCAGTTTAGACGGCGGGATTCGCTACAATGAGCAGTTCTTC.